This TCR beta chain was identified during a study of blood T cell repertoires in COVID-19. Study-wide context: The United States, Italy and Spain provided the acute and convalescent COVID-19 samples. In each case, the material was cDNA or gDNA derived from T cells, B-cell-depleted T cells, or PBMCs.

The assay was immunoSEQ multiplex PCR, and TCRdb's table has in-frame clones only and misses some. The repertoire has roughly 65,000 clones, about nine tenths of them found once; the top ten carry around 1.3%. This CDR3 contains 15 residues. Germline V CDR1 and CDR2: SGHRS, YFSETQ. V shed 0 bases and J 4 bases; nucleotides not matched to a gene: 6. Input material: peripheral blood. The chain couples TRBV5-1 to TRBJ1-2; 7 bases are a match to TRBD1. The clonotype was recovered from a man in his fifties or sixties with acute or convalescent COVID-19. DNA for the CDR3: TGCGCCAGCAGCTTGGGAGGGGGCCCTATCTATGGCTACACCTTC. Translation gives CASSLGGGPIYGYTF.